These 18 T cell receptor beta chains came from one sample sequenced in a study of blood T cells in healthy people across ages. PCR was performed a second time for 7 to 11 cycles using a sample-barcoded 5' primer and a J-beta primer mix. TCRdb reanalysed the 5' RACE reads using MiXCR and keeps one entry per CDR3 protein. The top ten hold 15% to 19% of the sample, which has about 590,000 distinct CDR3 sequences, less than 35% seen once. Sequences were obtained from blood. The receptors were gathered from a woman over 75 in good health.

The rearrangement links TRBV5-1 to TRBJ1-1, with 7 bases matching TRBD1. Germline CDR1 and CDR2: SGHRS and YFSETQ. V dropped 1 base and J dropped 6; count of bases not matched to a gene: 6. This CDR3 has 14 amino acids. CDR3 nucleotides: TGCGCCAGCAGCTTGAGGGGGCAAGGGGCTGAAGCTTTCTTT. Residues: CASSLRGQGAEAFF.

The chain uses TRBV20-1 and TRBJ2-5; D is possibly TRBD1 (5 bases). TRBJ2-7 explains the end of the DNA better; the J call may be wrong. Germline-derived CDR1 and CDR2 are DFQATT and SNEGSKA (reference sequence). There are 14 residues in the CDR3. The CDR3 is CSAPDIQHTYEQYF. In DNA, the CDR3 is TGCAGTGCTCCGGACATCCAGCACACCTACGAGCAGTACTTC.

Worth noting for this clonotype: An end of the junction does not agree with germline; a read error may underlie this. The chain is built from TRBV20-1 and TRBJ1-5; D gene ambiguous. Germline assignment: CDR1 DFQATT and CDR2 SNEGSKA (reference sequence). CDR3 length equals 15 residues. This chain's CDR3 is CSARDSGSSDQPQHF. CDR3 DNA sequence: TGCAGTGCTAGAGATTCGGGAAGTAGCGATCAGCCCCAGCATTTT.

The V call is TRBV30, the J call TRBJ2-5; 9 bases are shared with TRBD2. Trimming removed 5 bases from V and 0 bases from J; junction bases left unmatched: 1. The germline CDR1 and CDR2 sequences are GTSNPN and SVGIG (reference sequence). CDR3 length equals 13 residues. CDR3 amino acids: CAWERGDQETQYF. The CDR3 bases are TGTGCCTGGGAGCGGGGGGACCAAGAGACCCAGTACTTC. Combining the CDR3 with reference TRBV30 and TRBJ2-5 gives the whole variable domain SQTIHQWPATLVQPVGSPLSLECTVEGTSNPNLYWYRQAAGRGLQLLFYSVGIGQISSEVPQNLSASRPQDRQFILSSKKLLLSDSGFYLCAWERGDQETQYFGPGTRLLVL.

This clonotype was counted a few times. This chain uses TRBV6-5 with TRBJ1-4, with D maybe TRBD1 (6 bases). CDR1 MNHEY and CDR2 SVGAGI come from the germline V gene. The CDR3 totals 16 residues. V was shortened by 4 bases and J by 8 bases, with 20 bases between the two germline ends. This CDR3 is CASSSTTGTRGEKLFF. The CDR3 DNA sequence: TGTGCCAGCAGTTCAACTACCGGGACCAGGGGCGAAAAACTGTTTTTT.

Notes on this clonotype: A read error may be the cause here, since a much bigger clone is one base away. The gene calls are TRBV20-1 and TRBJ2-1; no definite D call. The J call may not be correct, given that the DNA end is closer to TRBJ2-7. Germline CDR1 and CDR2: DFQATT and SNEGSKA (reference sequence). CDR3 length: 13 amino acids. CDR3 nucleotide sequence: TGCAGTGCTAGACCGGGCTCCTACAATGAGCAGTACTTC. It translates to CSARPGSYNEQYF.

About this clonotype: A much larger clone differs by one base, so this may be a read error. The rearrangement links TRBV12-3 or TRBV12-4 to TRBJ2-1, with D uncertain. Trimming stripped 3 bases from V and 4 bases from J, with 13 bases between. This CDR3 is 15 amino acids long. The CDR3 bases are TGTGCCAGCAGTTTGGGAAATCCGAGATACAATGAGCAGTTCTTC. Translated: CASSLGNPRYNEQFF.

This clonotype was observed at least ten times. The rearrangement joins TRBV2 to TRBJ2-3; no clear D gene. Germline V gives CDR1 SNHLY, CDR2 FYNNEI. The CDR3 runs to 14 residues. Between the trimmed V and J ends, which lost 7 bases and 0 bases, there was a span of 11 bases. CDR3 nucleotide sequence: TGTGCCAGCAAGGCTCACACTAGCACAGATACGCAGTATTTT. This sequence encodes CASKAHTSTDTQYF.

This rearrangement joins TRBV6-1 to TRBJ1-3; D remains ambiguous. Trimming shortened V by 0 bases and J by 3 bases, and 6 bases separated the two germline ends. The CDR3 covers 14 residues. CDR1 and CDR2 from the germline V gene are MNHNS and SASEGT. CDR3 loop: CASSEAGSGNTIYF. Written as DNA, the CDR3 is TGTGCCAGCAGTGAAGCGGGGAGTGGAAACACCATATATTTT.

The chain recombines TRBV15 with TRBJ2-5; D is uncertain. CDR3 length: 15 residues. From germline, CDR1 is LNHNV and CDR2 YYDKDF (reference sequence). Trimming took off 1 base at V and 2 bases at J, with 11 bases between the two ends. The CDR3 nucleotides are TGTGCCACCAGCAGAGGGGCTGGGCAGCAAGAGACCCAGTACTTC. Translated, it gives CATSRGAGQQETQYF.

Points on this clonotype: A much more abundant neighbour one base away suggests this may be a read error. J is TRBJ2-1 and V is TRBV28; perhaps D is TRBD1 or TRBD2 (5 bases each). Germline CDR1 reads MDHEN; CDR2 reads SYDVKM. The CDR3 has 15 amino acids. This CDR3 is CASTDGGLGYNERFF. In DNA, the CDR3 is TGTGCCAGCACCGATGGGGGTCTAGGCTACAATGAGCGGTTCTTC.

This clonotype was counted between two and nine times. The V call is TRBV7-6, the J call TRBJ1-1, with D possibly being TRBD1 (5 bases). The germline V gene has CDR1 SGHVS and CDR2 FNYEAQ. The ends were cut back, 5 bases at V and 5 bases at J, with 15 bases in the middle. The CDR3 sequence is 14 residues long. CDR3 in amino acids: CASSPIQGRTEAFF. The CDR3 nucleotides are TGTGCCAGCAGCCCTATCCAGGGAAGGACTGAAGCTTTCTTT.

This clonotype was seen more than once but under ten times. The J gene is TRBJ1-1, the V gene TRBV27; no clear D. This CDR3 is 12 amino acids long. V shed 0 bases and J shed 11 bases, with 10 bases lying between them. Per germline, CDR1 MNHEY and CDR2 SMNVEV (reference sequence). CDR3 in DNA: TGTGCCAGCAGTTTATCGGGTGGCTCGGCTTTCTTT. It translates to CASSLSGGSAFF.

J is TRBJ1-2 and V is TRBV3-1, with 9 bases identical to TRBD1. CDR1 and CDR2 from the germline V gene are LGHDT and YNNKEL (reference sequence). CDR3 length: 14 amino acids. J lost 7 bases, V lost 3 bases, and 6 bases had no gene match. CDR3 loop: CASSQRGQGRGYTF. In nucleotides, the CDR3 is TGTGCCAGCAGCCAGAGGGGACAGGGTCGTGGCTACACCTTC.

This clonotype was counted many times. The J gene is TRBJ1-2, the V gene TRBV7-9, with D perhaps matching TRBD1 (5 bases). The V end lost 3 bases, the J end lost 5 bases, and 10 bases lay between the germline ends. There are 13 residues in the CDR3. The germline gives CDR1 SEHNR, CDR2 FQNEAQ (reference sequence). The CDR3, as DNA: TGTGCCAGCAGCTTGGACATTACTTATGGCTACACCTTC. This translates into CASSLDITYGYTF.

With respect to this clonotype: A much larger clone is a single base away; this may be a read error. This chain connects TRBV9 to TRBJ2-5; TRBD1 might be the D (6 bases). The length of the CDR3 is 16 residues. CDR1 is SGDLS, CDR2 YYNGEE, per germline. Trimming removed 3 bases at V and 11 bases at J, with 26 bases between. DNA of the CDR3: TGTGCCAGCAGCGCCCGAGGGGACATCCCCGCAAGAGAGCAGTACTTC. This sequence encodes CASSARGDIPAREQYF.

This clonotype was counted only a few times. The rearrangement links TRBV14 to TRBJ1-6; D possibly corresponds to TRBD1 (5 bases). Germline lookup yields CDR1 SGHDN and CDR2 FVKESK. Trimming pared 3 bases from V and 7 bases from J, leaving 10 bases between. The CDR3 is 14 amino acids. This CDR3 reads CASSQGLGNSPLHF. CDR3 nucleotides: TGTGCCAGCAGCCAGGGACTGGGAAATTCACCCCTCCACTTT. Drawing the rest from reference TRBV14 and TRBJ1-6, the complete variable domain is EAGVTQFPSHSVIEKGQTVTLRCDPISGHDNLYWYRRVMGKEIKFLLHFVKESKQDESGMPNNRFLAERTGGTYSTLKVQPAELEDSGVYFCASSQGLGNSPLHFGNGTRLTVT.

The CDR3 DNA is TGCAGCGTGGGGGTAGGGGTGAACACTGAAGCTTTCTTT. Translation gives CSVGVGVNTEAFF. The chain carries TRBV29-1 and TRBJ1-1; D is possibly TRBD1 (5 bases). The CDR3 loop spans 13 amino acids. Germline CDR1 and CDR2: SQVTM and ANQGSEA. V lost 6 bases and J lost 0, with 11 bases in between.